This TCR beta chain originates from a study of metastatic and nonmetastatic thyroid tumors. Study-level information: The authors compared repertoires across blood and tumor or nodule tissue from malignant and benign thyroid patients. Study findings and constraints: Relative to benign nodules, malignant thyroid tumors were reportedly characterized by significantly elevated TCR beta diversity in blood and tumor.

This clone appeared many times. The antigen is undetermined. Authors' data handling: Researchers built a distant-metastasis classifier for papillary thyroid cancer that drew on CDR3 differences across clinicopathological groups. Using MiXCR, TCRdb reanalyzed the PCR reads. These V and J calls rely on TCRdb rather than the paper's analysis. The sample consists of about 37,000 clones, roughly 12% of them appearing once. Every patient was untreated before thyroid surgery. Germline V gene lookup returns CDR1 MDHEN and CDR2 SYDVKM. The CDR3 is 16 residues long. V gave up 6 bases and J gave up 7 bases; unmatched junction bases: 16.

The receptor comes from a female donor with papillary thyroid cancer or a benign thyroid nodule (not recorded which). Some clones in this sample may be carry-over from other donors' samples. The specimen sequenced was blood. The chain has TRBV28 and TRBJ2-7, with 9 nucleotides matching TRBD1. The CDR3 bases are TGTGCCAGCAGCCATCTCCCGGGACAGGGCGTGGGGGAGCAGTACTTC. Its translation: CASSHLPGQGVGEQYF.